This T cell receptor beta chain was retrieved from a study of blood T cell repertoires in COVID-19. Clones were read by immunoSEQ multiplex PCR, and TCRdb kept only the in-frame ones, dropping some. The sample lists over 150,000 clones, more than 80% occurring once. The TCR comes from a man aged 40-49 years who had recovered from COVID-19. Sequencing was done on a sample of PBMCs or T cells enriched from blood (not recorded which).

CDR3 sequence reads: CASSLDRGNQPQHF. As DNA, the CDR3 is TGTGCCAGCAGCCTCGACAGGGGTAATCAGCCCCAGCATTTT. This chain links TRBV11-2 with TRBJ1-5; TRBD1 agrees at 8 bases. There are 14 residues in the CDR3. V trimming: 5 bases; J trimming: 4 bases; junction bases outside the gene matches: 4. Germline V CDR1 and CDR2: SGHAT, FQNNGV.